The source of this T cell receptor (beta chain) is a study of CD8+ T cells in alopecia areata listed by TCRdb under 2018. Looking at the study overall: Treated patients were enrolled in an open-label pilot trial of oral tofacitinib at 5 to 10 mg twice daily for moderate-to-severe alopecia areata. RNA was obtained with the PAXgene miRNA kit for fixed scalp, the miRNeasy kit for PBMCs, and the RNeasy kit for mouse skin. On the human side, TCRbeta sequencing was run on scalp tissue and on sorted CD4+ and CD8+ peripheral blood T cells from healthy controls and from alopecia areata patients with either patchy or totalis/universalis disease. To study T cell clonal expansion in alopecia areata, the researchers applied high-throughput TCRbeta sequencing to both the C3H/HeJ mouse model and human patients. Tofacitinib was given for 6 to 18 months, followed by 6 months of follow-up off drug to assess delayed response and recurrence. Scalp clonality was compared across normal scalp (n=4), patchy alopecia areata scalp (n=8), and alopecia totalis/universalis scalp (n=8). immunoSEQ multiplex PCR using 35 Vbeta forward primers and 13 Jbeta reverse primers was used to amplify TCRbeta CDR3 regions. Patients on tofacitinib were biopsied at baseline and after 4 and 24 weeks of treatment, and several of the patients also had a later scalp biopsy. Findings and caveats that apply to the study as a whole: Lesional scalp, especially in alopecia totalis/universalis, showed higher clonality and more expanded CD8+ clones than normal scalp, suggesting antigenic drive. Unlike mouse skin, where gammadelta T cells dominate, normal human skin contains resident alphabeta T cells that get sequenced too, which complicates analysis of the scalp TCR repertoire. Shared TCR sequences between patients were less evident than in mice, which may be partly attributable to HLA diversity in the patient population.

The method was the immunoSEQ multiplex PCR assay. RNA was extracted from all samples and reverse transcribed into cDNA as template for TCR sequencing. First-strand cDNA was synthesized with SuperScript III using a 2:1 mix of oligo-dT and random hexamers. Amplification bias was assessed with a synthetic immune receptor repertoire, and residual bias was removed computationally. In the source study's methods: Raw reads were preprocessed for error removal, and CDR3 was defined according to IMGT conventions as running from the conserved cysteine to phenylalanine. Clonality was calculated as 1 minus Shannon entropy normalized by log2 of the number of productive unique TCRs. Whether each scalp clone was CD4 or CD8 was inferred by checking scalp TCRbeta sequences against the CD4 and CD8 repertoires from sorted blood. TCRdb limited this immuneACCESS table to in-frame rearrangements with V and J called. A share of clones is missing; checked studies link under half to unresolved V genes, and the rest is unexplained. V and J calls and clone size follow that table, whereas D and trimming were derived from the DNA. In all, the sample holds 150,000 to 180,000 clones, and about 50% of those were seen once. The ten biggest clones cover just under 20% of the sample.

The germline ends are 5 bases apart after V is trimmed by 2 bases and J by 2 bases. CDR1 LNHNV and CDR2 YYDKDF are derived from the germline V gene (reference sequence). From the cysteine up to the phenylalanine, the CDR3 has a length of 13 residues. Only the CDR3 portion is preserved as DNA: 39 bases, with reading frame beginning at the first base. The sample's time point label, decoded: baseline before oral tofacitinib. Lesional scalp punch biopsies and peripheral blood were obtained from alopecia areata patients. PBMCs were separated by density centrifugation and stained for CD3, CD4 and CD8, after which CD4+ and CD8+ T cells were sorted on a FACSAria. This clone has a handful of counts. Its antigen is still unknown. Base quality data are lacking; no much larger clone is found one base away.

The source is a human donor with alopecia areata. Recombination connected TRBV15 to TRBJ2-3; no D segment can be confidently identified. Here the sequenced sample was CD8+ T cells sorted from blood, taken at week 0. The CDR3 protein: CATSRQYTDTQYF. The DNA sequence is TGTGCCACCAGCAGACAATACACAGATACGCAGTATTTT.